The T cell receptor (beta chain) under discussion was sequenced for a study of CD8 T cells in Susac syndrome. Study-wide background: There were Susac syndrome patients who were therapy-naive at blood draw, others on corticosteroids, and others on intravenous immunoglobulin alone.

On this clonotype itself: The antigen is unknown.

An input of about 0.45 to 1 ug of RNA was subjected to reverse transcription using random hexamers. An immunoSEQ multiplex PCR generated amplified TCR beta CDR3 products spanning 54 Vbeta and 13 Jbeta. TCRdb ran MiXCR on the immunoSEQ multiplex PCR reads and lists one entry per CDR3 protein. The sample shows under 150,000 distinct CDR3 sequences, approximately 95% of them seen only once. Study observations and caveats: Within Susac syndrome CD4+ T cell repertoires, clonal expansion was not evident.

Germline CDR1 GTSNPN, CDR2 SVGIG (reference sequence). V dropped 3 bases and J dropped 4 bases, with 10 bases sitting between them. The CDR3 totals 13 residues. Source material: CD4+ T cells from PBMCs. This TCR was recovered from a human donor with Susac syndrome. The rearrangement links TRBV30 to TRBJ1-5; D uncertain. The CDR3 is CAWSGIKNQPQHF. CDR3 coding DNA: TGTGCCTGGAGCGGGATTAAGAATCAGCCCCAGCATTTT.